The T cell receptor beta chain described here comes from a study of blood T cells in healthy people across ages. General study findings and limits: TCR beta diversity correlated strongly with naive T cell percentage.

The V and J ends lost 0 bases and 0 bases respectively, with 9 bases between them. There are 15 residues in the CDR3. Germline V lookup: CDR1 LGHDT, CDR2 YNNKEL (reference sequence). Alongside a J-beta primer mix, a sample-barcoded 5' primer served in a second PCR lasting roughly 6 to 11 cycles. A single record per CDR3 protein comes from TCRdb applying MiXCR to the 5' RACE reads. The sample contains 1,500,000 or so distinct CDR3 sequences, 45% to 70% of which appear only once. On this clonotype: As yet, its antigen is unknown.

This TCR was recovered from a man aged 18 to 29 in good health. The V call is TRBV3-1, the J call TRBJ2-7, with D unclear. The sequenced sample consisted of blood. The CDR3 DNA follows: TGTGCCAGCAGCCAAGAAGGCTACGACTCCTACGAGCAGTACTTC. Its translation: CASSQEGYDSYEQYF.